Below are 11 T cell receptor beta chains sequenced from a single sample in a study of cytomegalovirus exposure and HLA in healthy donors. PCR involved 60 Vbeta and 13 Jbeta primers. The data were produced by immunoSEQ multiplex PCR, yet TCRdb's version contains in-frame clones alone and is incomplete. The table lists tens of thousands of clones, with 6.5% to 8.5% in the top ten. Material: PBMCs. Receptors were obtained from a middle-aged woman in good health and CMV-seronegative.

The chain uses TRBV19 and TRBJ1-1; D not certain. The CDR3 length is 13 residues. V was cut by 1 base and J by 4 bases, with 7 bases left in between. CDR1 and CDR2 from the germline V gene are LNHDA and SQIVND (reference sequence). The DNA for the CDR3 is TGTGCCAGTAGTATAGTCGCGGGCACTGAAGCTTTCTTT. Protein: CASSIVAGTEAFF.

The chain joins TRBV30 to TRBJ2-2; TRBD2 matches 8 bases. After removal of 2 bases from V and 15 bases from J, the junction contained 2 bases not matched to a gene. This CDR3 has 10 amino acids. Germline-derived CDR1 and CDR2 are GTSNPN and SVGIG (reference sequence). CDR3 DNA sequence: TGTGCCTGGAGTCCGGGGGGGGTGTTTTTT. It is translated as CAWSPGGVFF.

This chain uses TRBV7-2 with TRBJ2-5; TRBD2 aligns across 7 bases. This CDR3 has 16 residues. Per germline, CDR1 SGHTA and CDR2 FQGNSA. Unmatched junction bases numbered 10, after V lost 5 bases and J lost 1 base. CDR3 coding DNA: TGTGCCAGCAGCCCCATGGGGGGAGGGATCCAAGAGACCCAGTACTTC. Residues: CASSPMGGGIQETQYF.

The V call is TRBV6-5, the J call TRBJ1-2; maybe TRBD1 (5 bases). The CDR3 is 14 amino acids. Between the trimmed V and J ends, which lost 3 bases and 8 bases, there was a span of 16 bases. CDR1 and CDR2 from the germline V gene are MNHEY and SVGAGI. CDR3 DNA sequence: TGTGCCAGCAGTTATTATCGGGGGGAAGGGGGCTACACCTTC. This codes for CASSYYRGEGGYTF.

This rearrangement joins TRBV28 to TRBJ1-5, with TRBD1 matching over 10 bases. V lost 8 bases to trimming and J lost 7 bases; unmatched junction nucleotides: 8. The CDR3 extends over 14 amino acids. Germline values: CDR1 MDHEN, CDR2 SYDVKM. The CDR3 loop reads CASRQGAPGQPQHF. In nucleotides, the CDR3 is TGTGCCAGCCGACAGGGGGCGCCCGGACAGCCCCAGCATTTT.

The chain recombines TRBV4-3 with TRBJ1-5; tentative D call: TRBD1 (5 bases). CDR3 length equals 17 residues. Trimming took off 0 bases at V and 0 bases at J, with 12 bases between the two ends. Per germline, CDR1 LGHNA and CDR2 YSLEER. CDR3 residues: CASSQDQGTNSNQPQHF. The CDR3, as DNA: TGCGCCAGCAGCCAAGATCAGGGAACGAATAGCAATCAGCCCCAGCATTTT.

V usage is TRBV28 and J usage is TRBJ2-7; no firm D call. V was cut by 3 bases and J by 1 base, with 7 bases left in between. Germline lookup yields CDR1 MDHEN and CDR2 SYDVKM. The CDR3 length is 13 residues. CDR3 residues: CASSFGPSYEQYF. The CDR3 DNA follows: TGTGCCAGCAGTTTTGGCCCTTCCTACGAGCAGTACTTC.

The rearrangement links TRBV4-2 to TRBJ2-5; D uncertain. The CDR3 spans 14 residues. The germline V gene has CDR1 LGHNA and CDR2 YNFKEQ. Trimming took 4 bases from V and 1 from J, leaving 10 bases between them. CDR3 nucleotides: TGTGCCAGCAGCCCCTCCGGGTCCCAAGAGACCCAGTACTTC. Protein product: CASSPSGSQETQYF.

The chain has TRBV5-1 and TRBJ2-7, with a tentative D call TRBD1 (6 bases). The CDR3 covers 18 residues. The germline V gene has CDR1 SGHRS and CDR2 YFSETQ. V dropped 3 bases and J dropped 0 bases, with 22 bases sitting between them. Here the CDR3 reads CASSWGQWGHISSYEQYF. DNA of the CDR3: TGCGCCAGCAGCTGGGGGCAGTGGGGTCACATAAGCTCCTACGAGCAGTACTTC.

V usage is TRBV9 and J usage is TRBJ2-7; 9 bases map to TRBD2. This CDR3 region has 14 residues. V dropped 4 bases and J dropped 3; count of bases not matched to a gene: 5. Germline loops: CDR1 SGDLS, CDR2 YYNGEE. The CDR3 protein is CASSNSGSVYEQYF. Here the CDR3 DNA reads TGTGCCAGCAGCAATAGCGGGAGTGTCTACGAGCAGTACTTC.

CDR3 amino acids: CASSPGLAPDTQYF. DNA of the CDR3: TGTGCCAGCAGTCCGGGACTAGCTCCCGATACGCAGTATTTT. This sequence joins TRBV6-9 and TRBJ2-3, with 9 bases that match TRBD2. Germline-derived CDR1 and CDR2 are MNHGY and SVAAGI. The CDR3 sequence is 14 residues long. With 5 bases clipped from V and 6 bases from J, the junction kept 6 bases outside the gene matches.